What follows are 14 T cell receptor beta chains derived from one specimen sequenced in a study of CD4 T cells in relation to SARS-CoV-2 and coronaviruses. The method was immunoSEQ multiplex PCR; TCRdb's version includes in-frame clones alone and lacks a portion of them. The table lists under 20,000 clones, about four fifths of them singletons. These TCRs' antigens remain unknown. The unexposed donors gave CD4+ T cells in 2011-2018, prior to COVID-19. Isolation of CD4+ T cells took place after about 10 days in culture. The sequencing input was CD4+ T cells from PBMCs, cultured in vitro. The source is a human donor in good health.

This clone has a handful of counts. This sequence joins TRBV5-1 and TRBJ1-1, with D possibly being TRBD1 (6 bases). Trimming took 2 bases from V and 3 from J, leaving 11 bases between them. CDR1 SGHRS and CDR2 YFSETQ come from the germline V gene. The CDR3 consists of 14 residues. CDR3 DNA sequence: TGCGCCAGCAGCTTACAGGGAACGTACACTGAAGCTTTCTTT. Amino acid sequence: CASSLQGTYTEAFF. The full variable domain, with the rest looked up from reference TRBV5-1 and TRBJ1-1, is KAGVTQTPRYLIKTRGQQVTLSCSPISGHRSVSWYQQTPGQGLQFLFEYFSETQRNKGNFPGRFSGRQFSNSRSEMNVSTLELGDSALYLCASSLQGTYTEAFFGQGTRLTVV.

This chain links TRBV5-8 with TRBJ1-1; no clear D. The CDR3 runs 16 residues. Germline CDR1 SGHTS, CDR2 YDEGEE. V gave up 4 bases and J gave up 0 bases, with 16 bases separating them. The CDR3 DNA is TGTGCCAGCAGCCGGATCACCATGATGATGAACACTGAAGCTTTCTTT. Residues: CASSRITMMMNTEAFF.

This clone was seen a few times. This chain joins TRBV27 and TRBJ1-6; D is uncertain. This CDR3 has 13 residues. The germline V and J ends were trimmed by 8 bases and 10 bases, with 15 bases remaining between them. CDR1 is MNHEY and CDR2 is SMNVEV in the germline V gene (reference sequence). The CDR3 is CASQRDQDSPLHF. DNA of the CDR3: TGTGCCAGCCAACGAGACCAGGACTCACCCCTCCACTTT.

The chain links TRBV28 to TRBJ2-1; 8 bases map to TRBD2. The germline gives CDR1 MDHEN, CDR2 SYDVKM. This CDR3 comprises 15 residues. The V and J ends lost 6 bases and 2 bases, in that order; junction bases with no gene match: 6. CDR3 in DNA: TGTGCCAGCAGCCTCACTAGCGGAACCTACAATGAGCAGTTCTTC. Translating it yields CASSLTSGTYNEQFF.

The chain joins TRBV19 to TRBJ1-2; D is unresolved. Germline V gene data show CDR1 as LNHDA and CDR2 as SQIVND (reference sequence). Trimming left V 7 bases short and J 2 bases short, with 8 bases between. This CDR3 spans 12 amino acids. CDR3 nucleotide sequence: TGTGCCAGTATTTCACAGAACTATGGCTACACCTTC. This sequence encodes CASISQNYGYTF.

The V and J genes are TRBV12-5 and TRBJ1-2; TRBD1 might be the D (5 bases). V lost 2 bases and J lost 1, with 11 bases in between. CDR1 and CDR2 (germline): LGHNT, FRNRAP. The CDR3 covers 15 residues. The CDR3 DNA reads TGTGCTAGTGGTTTGTCGGGACCGGGTAACTATGGCTACACCTTC. This codes for CASGLSGPGNYGYTF. Together with reference TRBV12-5 and TRBJ1-2, the CDR3 gives the full variable domain: DARVTQTPRHKVTEMGQEVTMRCQPILGHNTVFWYRQTMMQGLELLAYFRNRAPLDDSGMPKDRFSAEMPDATLATLKIQPSEPRDSAVYFCASGLSGPGNYGYTFGSGTRLTVV.

The genes are TRBV15 and TRBJ2-7; maybe TRBD2 (6 bases). Per germline, CDR1 LNHNV and CDR2 YYDKDF (reference sequence). The CDR3 loop spans 14 amino acids. Trimming took 8 bases from V and 1 from J, leaving 15 bases between them. The CDR3: CATGLGGSSYEQYF. CDR3 DNA: TGTGCCACCGGTTTGGGAGGTAGTTCCTACGAGCAGTACTTC.

The V call is TRBV5-1, the J call TRBJ2-3; 12 nucleotides line up with TRBD1. CDR1 is SGHRS and CDR2 is YFSETQ in the germline V gene. The V gene end was trimmed by 4 bases and the J gene end by 3 bases; junction bases not matched to a gene: 3. This CDR3 region has 15 residues. The CDR3 reads CASSMGQGATDTQYF. In DNA, the CDR3 is TGCGCCAGCAGCATGGGACAGGGGGCGACAGATACGCAGTATTTT.

The CDR3 protein is CASSYLEKLFF. CDR3 nucleotide sequence: TGTGCCAGCAGCTACCTAGAAAAACTGTTTTTT. The chain recombines TRBV7-9 with TRBJ1-4; D remains ambiguous. This CDR3 is built from 11 residues. Per the germline V gene, CDR1 is SEHNR and CDR2 is FQNEAQ (reference sequence). Trimming took 4 bases from V and 8 from J, leaving 5 bases between them.

The V call is TRBV7-9, the J call TRBJ2-3; 14 bases are a match to TRBD2. Germline lookup yields CDR1 SEHNR and CDR2 FQNEAQ (reference sequence). The CDR3 has 15 residues. Trimming cost V 5 bases and J 8 bases; bases outside gene matches: 6. The CDR3 nucleotides are TGTGCCAGCAGCACCCGGGGGACTAGCGGGAGTACGCAGTATTTT. Translating it yields CASSTRGTSGSTQYF.

The chain employs TRBV10-1 and TRBJ2-2; D is unresolved. This CDR3 has 13 residues. Germline CDR1 is WNHNN and CDR2 is SYGVQD (reference sequence). V was pared by 0 bases and J by 8 bases, with 7 bases between. CDR3 sequence: CASSESSTGELFF. The CDR3 nucleotides read TGCGCCAGCAGTGAGTCCTCGACAGGGGAGCTGTTTTTT.

The V call is TRBV18, the J call TRBJ2-3; 9 positions agree with TRBD1. Germline values: CDR1 KGHSH, CDR2 LQKENI. CDR3 length: 15 amino acids. V lost 6 bases, J lost 3 bases, and 7 bases stayed unmatched. The CDR3 bases are TGTGCCAGCTCGGGCGGCGACAGGGGGACAGATACGCAGTATTTT. The encoded protein is CASSGGDRGTDTQYF.

This clone was detected only a few times. The J gene is TRBJ2-1, the V gene TRBV18; a possible D gene is TRBD1 (6 bases). Germline V CDR1 and CDR2: KGHSH, LQKENI. Trimming removed 6 bases at V and 8 bases at J, with 23 bases between. The CDR3 is 16 residues long. This chain's CDR3 is CASSSPTGSLLDEQFF. The CDR3 DNA is TGTGCCAGCTCGTCCCCGACAGGCTCCCTCCTCGATGAGCAGTTCTTC.

This clone was detected only a few times. The V and J genes are TRBV5-6 and TRBJ1-2; 10 bases agree with TRBD1. The CDR3 is made up of 14 amino acids. Germline CDR1 is SGHDT and CDR2 is YYEEEE. V was clipped by 1 base and J by 8 bases; unmatched bases: 5. The CDR3 sequence: CASSLPTGGAGYTF. The DNA of the CDR3 is TGTGCCAGCAGCTTGCCGACAGGGGGCGCAGGCTACACCTTC. The full variable domain, rest sourced from reference TRBV5-6 and TRBJ1-2, is DAGVTQSPTHLIKTRGQQVTLRCSPKSGHDTVSWYQQALGQGPQFIFQYYEEEERQRGNFPDRFSGHQFPNYSSELNVNALLLGDSALYLCASSLPTGGAGYTFGSGTRLTVV.